This TCR beta chain was captured in a study of T cells in Graves' hyperthyroidism and ophthalmopathy. General study findings and limits: Most thyroid-expanded clonotypes above 0.001 were also found in blood.

This clonotype was picked up many times. Antigen specificity is unknown. Amplification of TCR beta CDR3 regions used RNA as the template. The HTBI primer set served for first-round RT-PCR of the TCR CDR3. MiXCR, applied by TCRdb to the multiplex PCR reads, yields one record per CDR3 protein. The sample holds 450,000 to 700,000 distinct CDR3 sequences, 35% to 55% seen once. The V and J ends lost 7 bases and 2 bases, in that order; junction bases with no gene match: 6. CDR3 size: 14 residues. The rearrangement joins TRBV12-3 or TRBV12-4 to TRBJ1-2; 8 positions agree with TRBD1. The sequencing sample was made of peripheral blood or thyroid tissue (not recorded which). The TCR originated in an adult woman with Graves' disease, either hyperthyroidism or ophthalmopathy (not recorded which). CDR3 in DNA: TGTGCCAGCACCCCGGACAGGGAGAACTATGGCTACACCTTC. This translates into CASTPDRENYGYTF.